The 14 T cell receptor beta chains reported below all come from one sample, sequenced in a study of OX40 agonist ivuxolimab in advanced cancers. Profiling relied on immunoSEQ multiplex PCR, and the TCRdb table lists in-frame clones only, not all of them. The data show around 150,000 clones, 94% seen once. The material sequenced was CD4+ or CD8+ T cells sorted from blood, taken in a trial of the OX40 agonist ivuxolimab. The receptors here all came from an adult with an advanced solid tumor such as melanoma, head and neck, liver or kidney cancer.

The chain combines TRBV6-5 with TRBJ2-1, with TRBD2 matching over 7 bases. The CDR3 has 15 amino acids. Germline V gene lookup returns CDR1 MNHEY and CDR2 SVGAGI. Trimming removed 7 bases from V and 5 bases from J; junction bases left unmatched: 11. This chain's CDR3 is CASTMGGILNNEQFF. The CDR3 nucleotides are TGTGCCAGCACCATGGGGGGGATTCTGAACAATGAGCAGTTCTTC.

The chain joins TRBV2 to TRBJ1-6; 10 positions agree with TRBD1. Germline CDR1 reads SNHLY; CDR2 reads FYNNEI. The CDR3 consists of 18 residues. J lost 10 bases, V lost 4 bases, and 16 bases had no gene match. The chain's CDR3 is CASSGTTGGLSSGSPLHF. DNA of the CDR3: TGTGCCAGCAGTGGGACGACAGGGGGCCTCTCTTCGGGATCACCCCTCCACTTT. The full variable domain, rest sourced from reference TRBV2 and TRBJ1-6, is EPEVTQTPSHQVTQMGQEVILRCVPISNHLYFYWYRQILGQKVEFLVSFYNNEISEKSEIFDDQFSVERPDGSNFTLKIRSTKLEDSAMYFCASSGTTGGLSSGSPLHFGNGTRLTVT.

This clone was found once. CDR3 bases: TGTGCCAGCAGGGGACAGGTCGGGGACATGAACACTGAAGCTTTCTTT. It encodes CASRGQVGDMNTEAFF. The gene calls are TRBV2 and TRBJ1-1, with TRBD1 identical over 8 bases. There are 16 residues in the CDR3. CDR1 and CDR2 from the germline V gene are SNHLY and FYNNEI. With V trimmed by 6 bases and J by 0 bases, 9 bases remained unmatched.

The chain recombines TRBV27 with TRBJ2-7, with D possibly TRBD2 on 5 matching bases. The ends were cut back, 4 bases at V and 2 bases at J, with 12 bases in the middle. The CDR3 totals 14 residues. Germline loops: CDR1 MNHEY, CDR2 SMNVEV (reference sequence). The DNA of the CDR3 is TGTGCCAGCAGTTCCCCCGGGATAACCTACGAGCAGTACTTC. This gives the protein CASSSPGITYEQYF.

The chain employs TRBV19 and TRBJ1-1; no reliable D call. V gave up 5 bases and J gave up 7 bases, with 14 bases separating them. Germline V gene data show CDR1 as LNHDA and CDR2 as SQIVND (reference sequence). The CDR3 covers 13 residues. The chain's CDR3 is CASSLRSALEAFF. DNA for the CDR3: TGTGCCAGTAGTTTACGATCCGCTCTTGAAGCTTTCTTT.

V usage is TRBV7-9 and J usage is TRBJ2-3, with 9 nucleotides matching TRBD1. Germline lookup yields CDR1 SEHNR and CDR2 FQNEAQ (reference sequence). Trimming took 6 bases from V and 6 from J; bases not matched to a gene: 10. The CDR3 length is 15 residues. CDR3 sequence reads: CASRPTGGSSDTQYF. The CDR3 DNA sequence: TGTGCCAGCAGACCTACAGGGGGCAGCTCTGATACGCAGTATTTT.

The chain employs TRBV19 and TRBJ1-1; maybe TRBD1 (5 bases). Trimming removed 5 bases from V and 7 bases from J, with 23 bases in between. The CDR3 totals 16 residues. Per the germline V gene, CDR1 is LNHDA and CDR2 is SQIVND (reference sequence). CDR3 amino acids: CASSPGGGSQAFEAFF. The CDR3 region has the DNA TGTGCCAGTAGTCCCGGGGGGGGTAGCCAGGCCTTTGAAGCTTTCTTT.

The chain couples TRBV28 to TRBJ2-3; 12 bases are a match to TRBD2. CDR1 is MDHEN, CDR2 SYDVKM, per germline. V dropped 3 bases and J dropped 0; count of bases not matched to a gene: 16. The CDR3 has 21 residues. CDR3 DNA: TGTGCCAGCAGTTTTTGGTCGGGCAGGGGACTAGCGGGCCCTAGCACAGATACGCAGTATTTT. This translates into CASSFWSGRGLAGPSTDTQYF.

The J gene is TRBJ1-5, the V gene TRBV2; 7 bases match TRBD1. The germline V gene encodes CDR1 SNHLY and CDR2 FYNNEI. CDR3 size: 17 residues. J lost 6 bases, V lost 4 bases, and 15 bases had no gene match. The DNA for the CDR3 is TGTGCCAGCAGTGGCTCCGACAGGGCCCCCTTCGGTCAGCCCCAGCATTTT. It specifies CASSGSDRAPFGQPQHF.

CDR3 in DNA: TGTGCCAGCAGCGGGTCGGGGGGGCCGACAGATACGCAGTATTTT. Its protein is CASSGSGGPTDTQYF. V usage is TRBV27 and J usage is TRBJ2-3; TRBD2 agrees at 8 bases. Germline values: CDR1 MNHEY, CDR2 SMNVEV (reference sequence). Trimming removed 6 bases from V and 3 bases from J; junction bases left unmatched: 8. The CDR3 covers 15 residues.

This chain connects TRBV5-1 to TRBJ1-1; 7 bases are shared with TRBD1. The ends lost 4 bases at V and 0 bases at J; junction bases unmatched: 6. The CDR3 runs 15 residues. Per the germline V gene, CDR1 is SGHRS and CDR2 is YFSETQ. The CDR3 spells CASSGRQGLNTEAFF. CDR3 DNA sequence: TGCGCCAGCAGCGGCCGACAGGGCTTGAACACTGAAGCTTTCTTT.

The chain joins TRBV6-6 to TRBJ2-4; D perhaps matches TRBD2 (6 bases). V gave up 6 bases and J gave up 7 bases, with 13 bases separating them. Germline loops: CDR1 MNHNY, CDR2 SVGAGI (reference sequence). This CDR3 region has 13 residues. The CDR3 DNA follows: TGTGCCAGCAGGGCCGGGAGTATCAACATTCAGTACTTC. Encoded protein: CASRAGSINIQYF.

As regards this clone: The same CDR3 arises from other DNA sequences in this sample as well. The rearrangement uses TRBV9 and TRBJ2-7, with a possible D match to TRBD1 (7 bases). Germline V gene sequence: CDR1 SGDLS, CDR2 YYNGEE. The length of the CDR3 is 15 residues. Trimming shortened V by 2 bases and J by 1 base, and 13 bases separated the two germline ends. In DNA form, the CDR3 reads TGTGCCAGCAGCGTCGGGGGACAGACATCCTACGAGCAGTACTTC. Encoded protein: CASSVGGQTSYEQYF.

V gene TRBV28 combines with J gene TRBJ2-1, with 10 bases fitting TRBD2. V dropped 5 bases and J dropped 7; count of bases not matched to a gene: 14. CDR1 is MDHEN and CDR2 is SYDVKM in the germline V gene. CDR3 length equals 17 residues. In nucleotides, the CDR3 is TGTGCCAGCAGTCCCCGAAAGGATAGCGGGAGGCGGAATGAGCAGTTCTTC. It translates to CASSPRKDSGRRNEQFF. Filled out from reference TRBV28 and TRBJ2-1, the complete variable domain reads DVKVTQSSRYLVKRTGEKVFLECVQDMDHENMFWYRQDPGLGLRLIYFSYDVKMKEKGDIPEGYSVSREKKERFSLILESASTNQTSMYLCASSPRKDSGRRNEQFFGPGTRLTVL.